What follows describes a single T cell receptor beta chain. Participants came from about 23 US areas, aged roughly 18 to 95 years. It was within 2 weeks before study entry that exposed participants met a COVID-19 case. V lost 5 bases, J lost 2 bases, and 3 bases stayed unmatched. Looked up from germline, CDR1 is MNHEY and CDR2 is SVGAGI. This CDR3 has 14 amino acids. How the authors handled the data: How many nucleated cells were present was estimated from reference gene primer amplification. Using immunoSEQ multiplex PCR, the repertoire was profiled, and TCRdb retains in-frame clones only, with some absent. V and J calls and clone size are copied from that table; D and trimming were computed from the DNA. This sample has fewer than 250,000 clones, with 80% to 90% found just once. The sample is drawn from a study of blood T cell repertoires in COVID-19. In the study overall: COVID-19 samples from acute and convalescent phases originated in the United States, Italy and Spain.

Sequenced input: PBMCs or T cells enriched from blood (not recorded which). J is TRBJ2-7 and V is TRBV6-5; TRBD2 agrees at 10 bases. The sequence was obtained from a woman aged 30 to 39 who had been exposed to COVID-19. CDR3 sequence reads: CASSRTSGAYEQYF. The CDR3 DNA follows: TGTGCCAGCAGTAGGACTAGCGGAGCCTACGAGCAGTACTTC.